The 20 T cell receptor beta chains below all came from one sample that was sequenced in a study of beta chain features in type 1 diabetes. Study outcomes and limitations: When Type 1 diabetes patients were examined, their TCRB CDR3s proved moderately but significantly shorter in all four CD4+ subsets.

Expressed TCRB transcripts got sequenced, as all isolated RNA was reverse transcribed. TCRdb's table, derived via immunoSEQ multiplex PCR, lists solely in-frame clones and lacks some. The table lists 250,000 to 300,000 clones, approximately 25% of them singletons. No antigens are known for them. Material: naive CD4+ T cells from blood. All receptors derive from a woman under 40 with type 1 diabetes.

The V and J genes are TRBV30 and TRBJ1-1; no clear D. The CDR3 is 14 residues long. The germline CDR1 and CDR2 sequences are GTSNPN and SVGIG (reference sequence). V shed 2 bases and J shed 9 bases, with 19 bases lying between them. The CDR3 here is CAWSSIPYSLQAFF. CDR3 DNA sequence: TGTGCCTGGAGTTCTATCCCGTACAGCCTCCAAGCTTTCTTT.

This clone was counted only a few times. The V and J genes are TRBV28 and TRBJ1-1; 7 nucleotides match TRBD1. Germline CDR1 and CDR2: MDHEN and SYDVKM. The CDR3 length is 14 residues. V dropped 5 bases and J dropped 8; count of bases not matched to a gene: 11. The CDR3 region is CASSSLVGTEEAFF. The CDR3 DNA reads TGTGCCAGCAGTAGCCTCGTTGGGACAGAGGAAGCTTTCTTT. Looking up the rest from reference TRBV28 and TRBJ1-1 gives the full variable domain: DVKVTQSSRYLVKRTGEKVFLECVQDMDHENMFWYRQDPGLGLRLIYFSYDVKMKEKGDIPEGYSVSREKKERFSLILESASTNQTSMYLCASSSLVGTEEAFFGQGTRLTVV.

This clone was counted a few times. In DNA form, the CDR3 reads TGTGCCACCAGCAGTCCTTGGGGGGCTGAAGCTTTCTTT. Translated, it gives CATSSPWGAEAFF. The chain couples TRBV15 to TRBJ1-1; tentatively, D is TRBD1 (5 bases). There are 13 residues in the CDR3. Trimming left V 3 bases short and J 6 bases short, with 11 bases between. Germline-derived CDR1 and CDR2 are LNHNV and YYDKDF (reference sequence).

This clone was counted between two and nine times. The gene calls are TRBV18 and TRBJ2-3; no clear D gene. Trimming shortened V by 2 bases and J by 3 bases, and 6 bases separated the two germline ends. CDR1 and CDR2 from the germline V gene are KGHSH and LQKENI. The CDR3 totals 13 residues. CDR3 residues: CASSPLQTDTQYF. DNA of the CDR3: TGTGCCAGCTCACCATTACAGACAGATACGCAGTATTTT.

The gene calls are TRBV6-6 and TRBJ2-5, with D possibly being TRBD1 (5 bases). This CDR3 region has 12 residues. V lost 5 bases, J lost 4 bases, and 8 bases lay in between. Looked up from germline, CDR1 is MNHNY and CDR2 is SVGAGI (reference sequence). CDR3 residues: CASSRQGETQYF. CDR3 coding DNA: TGTGCCAGCAGTCGGCAGGGAGAGACCCAGTACTTC.

A few counts support this clone. The V and J genes are TRBV28 and TRBJ2-7; no clear D gene. This CDR3 is built from 11 residues. Germline CDR1 reads MDHEN; CDR2 reads SYDVKM. V lost 6 bases and J lost 3, with 6 bases in between. CDR3: CASRYNYEQYF. Written as DNA, the CDR3 is TGTGCCAGCAGATATAACTACGAGCAGTACTTC.

The genes are TRBV4-1 and TRBJ2-3, with 14 bases that match TRBD2. Trimming cost V 0 bases and J 4 bases; bases outside gene matches: 0. The CDR3 has 16 residues. Looked up from germline, CDR1 is MGHRA and CDR2 is YSYEKL. CDR3 amino acids: CASSQETSGRADTQYF. For the CDR3, the DNA is TGCGCCAGCAGCCAAGAGACTAGCGGGAGGGCAGATACGCAGTATTTT.

The chain couples TRBV6-4 to TRBJ2-1; TRBD2 aligns across 7 bases. Trimming cost V 5 bases and J 2 bases; bases outside gene matches: 0. From germline, CDR1 is MRHNA and CDR2 SNTAGT. CDR3 size: 13 residues. CDR3 protein: CASSSGTYNEQFF. CDR3 sequence (DNA): TGTGCCAGCAGTAGCGGGACCTACAATGAGCAGTTCTTC.

This clone came up a few times. V and J are TRBV29-1 and TRBJ1-2, with 9 bases aligning to TRBD1. The CDR3 totals 13 residues. V trimming: 3 bases; J trimming: 7 bases; junction bases outside the gene matches: 6. The germline gives CDR1 SQVTM, CDR2 ANQGSEA. The CDR3 is CSVDSQGAGGYTF. The DNA for the CDR3 is TGCAGCGTTGACTCACAGGGGGCCGGTGGCTACACCTTC.

The chain couples TRBV30 to TRBJ2-5; D is possibly TRBD1 (5 bases). V shed 0 bases and J shed 5 bases, with 7 bases lying between them. This CDR3 is 12 amino acids long. Germline V gene sequence: CDR1 GTSNPN, CDR2 SVGIG (reference sequence). This CDR3 is CAWSVPGETQYF. In nucleotides, the CDR3 is TGTGCCTGGAGTGTACCAGGGGAGACCCAGTACTTC.

The sample holds a few counts of this clone. In DNA form, the CDR3 reads TGTGCCTGGAGCTTCGGGAGTACTAAAGGGGAGCTGTTTTTT. This sequence encodes CAWSFGSTKGELFF. The V and J genes are TRBV30 and TRBJ2-2, with D perhaps matching TRBD2 (6 bases). V dropped 3 bases and J dropped 8 bases, with 16 bases sitting between them. CDR3 length: 14 residues. Germline values: CDR1 GTSNPN, CDR2 SVGIG (reference sequence).

This chain uses TRBV2 with TRBJ2-1; D gene uncertain. The germline CDR1 and CDR2 sequences are SNHLY and FYNNEI. The CDR3 sequence is 13 residues long. V lost 4 bases and J 6 bases, leaving 10 bases between the germline ends. CDR3: CASSVELGNEQFF. In DNA, the CDR3 is TGTGCCAGCAGTGTCGAACTTGGCAATGAGCAGTTCTTC.

V and J are TRBV18 and TRBJ1-1; no clear D gene. Germline-derived CDR1 and CDR2 are KGHSH and LQKENI. The V end was cut by 8 bases, the J end by 6 bases, with 19 bases between. There are 14 residues in the CDR3. The CDR3 region is CASRDLSREAEAFF. CDR3 sequence (DNA): TGTGCCAGCCGGGATCTCAGTCGGGAGGCTGAAGCTTTCTTT. Based on the CDR3 plus reference TRBV18 and TRBJ1-1, the full variable domain is NAGVMQNPRHLVRRRGQEARLRCSPMKGHSHVYWYRQLPEEGLKFMVYLQKENIIDESGMPKERFSAEFPKEGPSILRIQQVVRGDSAAYFCASRDLSREAEAFFGQGTRLTVV.

The rearrangement links TRBV18 to TRBJ2-3, with 14 bases identical to TRBD2. Germline V gives CDR1 KGHSH, CDR2 LQKENI. This CDR3 has 17 residues. The V gene end was trimmed by 3 bases and the J gene end by 3 bases; junction bases not matched to a gene: 5. The CDR3 DNA is TGTGCCAGCTCACCTCCGGGACTAGCGGGAGAGACAGATACGCAGTATTTT. It is translated as CASSPPGLAGETDTQYF. Based on the CDR3 plus reference TRBV18 and TRBJ2-3, the full variable domain is NAGVMQNPRHLVRRRGQEARLRCSPMKGHSHVYWYRQLPEEGLKFMVYLQKENIIDESGMPKERFSAEFPKEGPSILRIQQVVRGDSAAYFCASSPPGLAGETDTQYFGPGTRLTVL.

This clone was detected only a few times. The chain employs TRBV7-9 and TRBJ2-7; tentative D call: TRBD2 (5 bases). The CDR3 covers 16 residues. V lost 5 bases and J lost 4, with 21 bases in between. Germline CDR1 SEHNR, CDR2 FQNEAQ (reference sequence). CDR3 sequence (DNA): TGTGCCAGCAGCCGCCCTGCGCAAACGGGGAGTTACGAGCAGTACTTC. Translated: CASSRPAQTGSYEQYF.

This clone was observed a few times. The chain employs TRBV28 and TRBJ1-2; maybe TRBD1 (6 bases). This CDR3 is built from 13 residues. V was shortened by 5 bases and J by 4 bases, with 11 bases between the two germline ends. The V gene's germline CDR1 is MDHEN and CDR2 SYDVKM. CDR3 protein: CASSVRQAYGYTF. DNA of the CDR3: TGTGCCAGCAGTGTGAGACAGGCCTATGGCTACACCTTC.

This clone showed up just a few times. This specimen includes other DNA sequences encoding the same CDR3. The J gene is TRBJ2-3, the V gene TRBV29-1, with TRBD2 as a possible D gene (5 bases). Germline CDR1 SQVTM, CDR2 ANQGSEA. The germline V and J ends were trimmed by 8 bases and 0 bases, with 9 bases remaining between them. The CDR3 is 12 residues long. The CDR3 bases are TGCAGCTTAAGGACTAGCACAGATACGCAGTATTTT. Its translation is CSLRTSTDTQYF.

This clone was observed a handful of times. This chain's CDR3 is CASRRDGGNTEAFF. The CDR3 bases are TGTGCCAGCAGGCGGGATGGGGGGAACACTGAAGCTTTCTTT. V gene TRBV7-2 combines with J gene TRBJ1-1; tentative D call: TRBD1 (5 bases). Trimming pared 6 bases from V and 1 base from J, leaving 12 bases between. The germline V gene encodes CDR1 SGHTA and CDR2 FQGNSA. The CDR3 runs to 14 residues.

This clone was found a few times. The rearrangement joins TRBV30 to TRBJ1-3, with D tentatively TRBD1 (5 bases). Trimming removed 5 bases from V and 1 base from J, with 15 bases in between. Germline lookup yields CDR1 GTSNPN and CDR2 SVGIG (reference sequence). This CDR3 comprises 15 residues. CDR3 protein: CAWGPSGVSGNTIYF. The CDR3 DNA is TGTGCCTGGGGTCCCTCGGGGGTGTCTGGAAACACCATATATTTT.

The gene calls are TRBV28 and TRBJ1-1; D unclear. The germline V gene encodes CDR1 MDHEN and CDR2 SYDVKM. Trimming took 2 bases from V and 4 from J, leaving 11 bases between them. The CDR3 loop spans 14 amino acids. Here the CDR3 reads CASSLAGSGTEAFF. The CDR3 bases are TGTGCCAGCAGTTTAGCGGGGAGCGGCACTGAAGCTTTCTTT.